The 27 T cell receptor beta chains below all came from one sample that was sequenced in a study of beta chain features in type 1 diabetes. Study results and caveats: Shortening that was moderate but significant affected the TCRB CDR3s of Type 1 diabetes patients in all four CD4+ subsets.

As every portion of the isolated RNA was reverse transcribed, the sequencing read expressed TCRB transcripts. Clones were sequenced by immunoSEQ multiplex PCR, and TCRdb holds only the in-frame ones, with some missing. The table lists roughly 400,000 clones, 9.6% of them singletons, with approximately 0.55% in the top ten. Their specific antigens are unknown. Material for sequencing was central memory CD4+ T cells from blood. Receptors originate from a man aged 25 to 40 with type 1 diabetes.

This clone was picked up a small number of times. The chain employs TRBV6-6 and TRBJ2-1; D ambiguous. Trimming cost V 2 bases and J 8 bases, with 13 bases left between them. The germline gives CDR1 MNHNY, CDR2 SVGAGI (reference sequence). This CDR3 comprises 14 residues. The CDR3 region has the DNA TGTGCCAGCAGTTACCAGGCAGACCGGGATGAGCAGTTCTTC. Protein sequence: CASSYQADRDEQFF.

In its sample, this clone was seen a few times. The chain couples TRBV9 to TRBJ1-5, with D unresolved. This CDR3 has 14 residues. Trimming pared 4 bases from V and 7 bases from J, leaving 15 bases between. CDR1 is SGDLS and CDR2 is YYNGEE in the germline V gene. The CDR3, as DNA: TGTGCCAGCAGCCCAAGCATGGAGACACAGCCCCAGCATTTT. Translation gives CASSPSMETQPQHF.

The chain employs TRBV6-6 and TRBJ2-3, with D maybe TRBD2 (5 bases). V lost 6 bases to trimming and J lost 6 bases, with 13 bases between them. Germline values: CDR1 MNHNY, CDR2 SVGAGI (reference sequence). The CDR3 extends over 13 amino acids. The CDR3 reads CASSTRLSDTQYF. In nucleotides, the CDR3 is TGTGCCAGCAGCACTAGACTCTCGGATACGCAGTATTTT.

This clone appeared a few times. Other nucleotide sequences in the sample specify the same CDR3. CDR3 sequence: CASSFGTGTYEQYF. DNA of the CDR3: TGTGCCAGCAGCTTCGGGACAGGTACCTACGAGCAGTACTTC. The chain employs TRBV7-2 and TRBJ2-7; 8 nucleotides match TRBD1. V trimming: 3 bases; J trimming: 2 bases; junction bases outside the gene matches: 3. From germline, CDR1 is SGHTA and CDR2 FQGNSA. The CDR3 sequence is 14 residues long.

This sequence joins TRBV19 and TRBJ2-5; TRBD1 matches at 8 bases. Germline V gene data show CDR1 as LNHDA and CDR2 as SQIVND (reference sequence). The CDR3 has 15 amino acids. The V segment lost 5 bases and the J segment 4 bases; nucleotides outside the gene matches: 9. The CDR3 sequence: CASSGSGGARETQYF. The DNA for the CDR3 is TGTGCCAGTAGTGGATCAGGGGGCGCGAGAGAGACCCAGTACTTC.

J is TRBJ2-7 and V is TRBV5-1, with 11 positions matching TRBD2. Trimming took 0 bases from V and 3 from J; bases not matched to a gene: 5. The CDR3 extends over 16 amino acids. Germline CDR1 and CDR2: SGHRS and YFSETQ. CDR3 nucleotide sequence: TGCGCCAGCAGCTTGGGTCTAGCGGGAGGCCTCTACGAGCAGTACTTC. It encodes CASSLGLAGGLYEQYF. Based on the CDR3 plus reference TRBV5-1 and TRBJ2-7, the full variable domain is KAGVTQTPRYLIKTRGQQVTLSCSPISGHRSVSWYQQTPGQGLQFLFEYFSETQRNKGNFPGRFSGRQFSNSRSEMNVSTLELGDSALYLCASSLGLAGGLYEQYFGPGTRLTVT.

This sequence joins TRBV7-8 and TRBJ1-2; 8 bases are a match to TRBD1. Trimming took 1 base from V and 4 from J; bases not matched to a gene: 8. The germline gives CDR1 SGHVS, CDR2 FQNEAQ. This CDR3 is 16 amino acids long. The CDR3, as DNA: TGTGCCAGCAGCTTAGTGCGGACAGGGTCTCTCTATGGCTACACCTTC. Protein: CASSLVRTGSLYGYTF.

J is TRBJ2-3 and V is TRBV5-4; 8 bases map to TRBD1. CDR1 SGHNT and CDR2 YYREEE come from the germline V gene (reference sequence). V was pared by 2 bases and J by 2 bases, with 4 bases of the junction left unmatched. The CDR3 is made up of 15 amino acids. DNA of the CDR3: TGTGCCAGCAGCTTTTGGGACAGGTTCACAGATACGCAGTATTTT. This encodes CASSFWDRFTDTQYF.

This clone was seen only a few times. V gene TRBV7-3 combines with J gene TRBJ2-5; no reliable D call. Germline V gene lookup returns CDR1 SGHTA and CDR2 FQGTGA. This CDR3 has 13 amino acids. Between the trimmed V and J ends, which lost 3 bases and 3 bases, there was a span of 8 bases. DNA of the CDR3: TGTGCCAGCAGCTTCGGGCCGGAAGAGACCCAGTACTTC. Protein: CASSFGPEETQYF. Filled out from reference TRBV7-3 and TRBJ2-5, the complete variable domain reads GAGVSQTPSNKVTEKGKYVELRCDPISGHTALYWYRQSLGQGPEFLIYFQGTGAADDSGLPNDRFFAVRPEGSVSTLKIQRTERGDSAVYLCASSFGPEETQYFGPGTRLLVL.

This clone was recorded a few times. The CDR3, as DNA: TGTGCCAGCAGCTTAGGCCAGTGGAATGAGCAGTTCTTC. This translates into CASSLGQWNEQFF. The gene calls are TRBV11-3 and TRBJ2-1; D gene ambiguous. Trimming pared 1 base from V and 7 bases from J, leaving 8 bases between. In germline, CDR1 is SGHNT, CDR2 YENEEA. The CDR3 spans 13 residues.

The CDR3 sequence: CASSLGQGATNEKLFF. For the CDR3, the DNA is TGTGCCAGCAGCCTCGGACAGGGGGCAACTAATGAAAAACTGTTTTTT. The V call is TRBV7-9, the J call TRBJ1-4, with 10 bases identical to TRBD1. This CDR3 spans 16 amino acids. Germline trimming cut 5 bases from V and 0 bases from J; bases unmatched to any gene: 3. Per the germline V gene, CDR1 is SEHNR and CDR2 is FQNEAQ (reference sequence).

CDR3 sequence reads: CASGFDSSSYNEQFF. Here the CDR3 DNA reads TGTGCTAGTGGTTTCGACAGTAGCTCCTACAATGAGCAGTTCTTC. V is TRBV12-5 and J is TRBJ2-1; TRBD1 might be the D (5 bases). The V gene's germline CDR1 is LGHNT and CDR2 FRNRAP. Trimming took 3 bases from V and 0 from J, leaving 9 bases between them. The length of the CDR3 is 15 residues. The entire variable domain, with the rest obtained from reference TRBV12-5 and TRBJ2-1, is as follows: DARVTQTPRHKVTEMGQEVTMRCQPILGHNTVFWYRQTMMQGLELLAYFRNRAPLDDSGMPKDRFSAEMPDATLATLKIQPSEPRDSAVYFCASGFDSSSYNEQFFGPGTRLTVL.

This clone was seen a few times. CDR3 coding DNA: TGTGCCAGTACCGACTCGGGGTCCGGCAATCAGCCCCAGCATTTT. Translated: CASTDSGSGNQPQHF. The chain carries TRBV19 and TRBJ1-5; the D is unclear. Germline values: CDR1 LNHDA, CDR2 SQIVND (reference sequence). The length of the CDR3 is 15 residues. The V gene lost 7 bases and the J gene lost 2 bases, with 15 bases spanning the gap.

This clone was counted a few times. The V call is TRBV5-1, the J call TRBJ2-7; D might be TRBD2 (6 bases). Germline lookup yields CDR1 SGHRS and CDR2 YFSETQ. Between the trimmed V and J ends, which lost 4 bases and 2 bases, there was a span of 10 bases. CDR3 length: 13 residues. The CDR3 DNA sequence: TGCGCCAGCAGCCGGGACTTAGCCTACGAGCAGTACTTC. Protein product: CASSRDLAYEQYF. The full variable domain, its missing parts supplied by reference TRBV5-1 and TRBJ2-7, is KAGVTQTPRYLIKTRGQQVTLSCSPISGHRSVSWYQQTPGQGLQFLFEYFSETQRNKGNFPGRFSGRQFSNSRSEMNVSTLELGDSALYLCASSRDLAYEQYFGPGTRLTVT.

In its sample, this clone was seen a few times. This sequence joins TRBV4-3 and TRBJ1-6, with TRBD1 matching over 8 bases. This CDR3 has 16 amino acids. Germline trimming cut 0 bases from V and 5 bases from J; bases unmatched to any gene: 3. CDR1 LGHNA and CDR2 YSLEER come from the germline V gene. CDR3 protein: CASSQELGQDNSPLHF. CDR3 nucleotides: TGCGCCAGCAGCCAAGAATTGGGACAGGATAATTCACCCCTCCACTTT.

This chain links TRBV5-1 with TRBJ2-3, with D perhaps matching TRBD2 (5 bases). Trimming pared 6 bases from V and 2 bases from J, leaving 13 bases between. CDR1 is SGHRS, CDR2 YFSETQ, per germline. This CDR3 has 14 residues. Here the CDR3 reads CASMINGNTDTQYF. The CDR3 coding sequence is TGCGCCAGCATGATTAACGGGAACACAGATACGCAGTATTTT.

The J gene is TRBJ2-7, the V gene TRBV27, with D maybe TRBD2 (6 bases). The CDR3 runs 13 residues. Germline values: CDR1 MNHEY, CDR2 SMNVEV (reference sequence). The V end was cut by 4 bases, the J end by 8 bases, with 15 bases between. As DNA, the CDR3 is TGTGCCAGCAGTTCCAATCAAGCGGGTAAGCAGTACTTC. It codes for CASSSNQAGKQYF.

This chain uses TRBV7-9 with TRBJ2-1, with a possible D match to TRBD2 (6 bases). This CDR3 is 13 amino acids long. The V end lost 3 bases, the J end lost 7 bases, and 10 bases lay between the germline ends. Germline CDR1 reads SEHNR; CDR2 reads FQNEAQ (reference sequence). CDR3 bases: TGTGCCAGCAGCTTTGGGGGGAGTAATGAGCAGTTCTTC. The encoded protein is CASSFGGSNEQFF.

This clone was recorded a few times. CDR3 nucleotide sequence: TGTGCCAGCAGTCCCAGAGACAGAAATCAGCCCCAGCATTTT. This translates into CASSPRDRNQPQHF. The chain recombines TRBV6-6 with TRBJ1-5; TRBD1 might be the D (5 bases). The CDR3 is 14 residues long. V lost 5 bases to trimming and J lost 4 bases, with 12 bases between them. Germline assignment: CDR1 MNHNY and CDR2 SVGAGI (reference sequence).

This clone has only a few counts. The chain is built from TRBV6-5 and TRBJ1-4; D gene uncertain. The V and J ends lost 2 bases and 5 bases respectively, with 12 bases between them. Looked up from germline, CDR1 is MNHEY and CDR2 is SVGAGI. The length of the CDR3 is 15 residues. The CDR3 sequence is CASSYRGRLNEKLFF. For the CDR3, the DNA is TGTGCCAGCAGTTACCGAGGACGGTTGAATGAAAAACTGTTTTTT.

This clone was picked up a small number of times. CDR3: CASSVDRVFLFF. The CDR3 coding sequence is TGTGCCAGCAGTGTTGACAGGGTGTTCCTGTTTTTT. The chain joins TRBV28 to TRBJ1-4, with 7 positions matching TRBD1. Germline CDR1 reads MDHEN; CDR2 reads SYDVKM. CDR3 length: 12 amino acids. Trimming removed 5 bases from V and 14 bases from J; junction bases left unmatched: 8. The full variable domain, rest sourced from reference TRBV28 and TRBJ1-4, is DVKVTQSSRYLVKRTGEKVFLECVQDMDHENMFWYRQDPGLGLRLIYFSYDVKMKEKGDIPEGYSVSREKKERFSLILESASTNQTSMYLCASSVDRVFLFFGSGTQLSVL.

There are many counts of this clone. The V and J genes are TRBV7-9 and TRBJ2-3, with TRBD1 matching over 8 bases. CDR1 SEHNR and CDR2 FQNEAQ come from the germline V gene (reference sequence). This CDR3 has 15 amino acids. After removal of 4 bases from V and 1 base from J, the junction contained 4 bases not matched to a gene. The CDR3 nucleotides are TGTGCCAGCAGCTCCACGGGACAGGGCACAGATACGCAGTATTTT. This translates into CASSSTGQGTDTQYF.

This clone was recorded at least ten times. The gene calls are TRBV29-1 and TRBJ1-1; D may be TRBD1 (6 bases). This CDR3 is 11 amino acids long. V lost 4 bases and J 8 bases, leaving 11 bases between the germline ends. Germline lookup yields CDR1 SQVTM and CDR2 ANQGSEA. CDR3 in amino acids: CSVVPTGEAFF. CDR3 nucleotide sequence: TGCAGCGTTGTCCCGACAGGCGAAGCTTTCTTT.

The chain couples TRBV5-3 to TRBJ2-3, with D possibly TRBD2 on 5 matching bases. TRBV5-3 is treated as an ORF (open reading frame) with a function not yet certain. Trimming took 8 bases from V and 5 from J, leaving 15 bases between them. The CDR3 is made up of 13 amino acids. CDR3: CASKVVGRDTQYF. CDR3 in DNA: TGTGCCAGCAAGGTGGTGGGGAGAGATACGCAGTATTTT.

This clone was seen ten or more times. The V and J genes are TRBV4-1 and TRBJ2-7, with TRBD2 matching 8 bases. V shed 2 bases, J shed 4 bases, and the junction held 7 bases outside the gene matches. The CDR3 extends over 15 amino acids. Germline V lookup: CDR1 MGHRA, CDR2 YSYEKL. The CDR3 DNA sequence: TGCGCCAGCAGCCAACTGGCCGGGACTAGTTACGAGCAGTACTTC. Encoded protein: CASSQLAGTSYEQYF.

J is TRBJ2-3 and V is TRBV6-5; 7 bases are shared with TRBD2. Losses at the gene ends were 4 bases for V and 7 bases for J; bases not matched to a gene: 2. The CDR3 is made up of 12 amino acids. Germline CDR1 MNHEY, CDR2 SVGAGI. The chain's CDR3 is CASSFGTNTQYF. The CDR3 nucleotides are TGTGCCAGCAGTTTCGGGACTAATACGCAGTATTTT.

This chain links TRBV6-6 with TRBJ2-3; a possible D gene is TRBD2 (6 bases). Trimming stripped 5 bases from V and 3 bases from J, with 18 bases between. CDR3 size: 16 residues. Germline CDR1 MNHNY, CDR2 SVGAGI (reference sequence). The CDR3 reads CASSGPRAGSTDTQYF. The CDR3 DNA follows: TGTGCCAGCAGTGGACCCCGAGCGGGCTCAACAGATACGCAGTATTTT.